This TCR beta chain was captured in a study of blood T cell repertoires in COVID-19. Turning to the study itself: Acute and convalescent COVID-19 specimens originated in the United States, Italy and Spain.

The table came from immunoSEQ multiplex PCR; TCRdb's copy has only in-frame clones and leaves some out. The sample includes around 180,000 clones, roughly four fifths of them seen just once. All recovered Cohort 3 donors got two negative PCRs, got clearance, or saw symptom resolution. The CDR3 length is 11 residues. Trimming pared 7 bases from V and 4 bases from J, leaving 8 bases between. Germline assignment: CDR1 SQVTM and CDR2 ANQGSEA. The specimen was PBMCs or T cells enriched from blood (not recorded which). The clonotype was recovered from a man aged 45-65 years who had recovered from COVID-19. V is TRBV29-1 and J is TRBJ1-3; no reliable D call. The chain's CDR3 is CSGGTGNTIYF. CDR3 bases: TGCAGCGGCGGTACGGGAAACACCATATATTTT.